This section outlines one T cell receptor (beta chain) sequence together with its context. Its target is not known. The data stem from a study of T cells in pancreatic ductal adenocarcinoma. The selected patients with pancreatic ductal adenocarcinoma had surgery but no neoadjuvant therapy. The study, taken as a whole, reports: Tumor and blood clonality did not differ significantly, about 0.11 versus 0.072. The resected cohort was biased toward the minority with early-stage disease. Comparisons of tumor and blood clonality may show falsely lower tumor diversity.

Profiled with immunoSEQ multiplex PCR; TCRdb holds only in-frame clones, not every one. The sample holds 85,000 to 120,000 clones; 90% to 95% are singletons and the top ten take 2.5% to 3.5%. The CDR3 consists of 13 residues. In germline, CDR1 is LGHNT, CDR2 FRNRAP. The ends were cut back, 1 base at V and 4 bases at J, with 7 bases in the middle. Sequencing was carried out using PBMCs. The source of this sequence is a human donor with pancreatic ductal adenocarcinoma. This chain links TRBV12-5 with TRBJ1-2, with unresolved D. CDR3 sequence (DNA): TGTGCTAGTGGTTTGGGTCTGAGCTATGGCTACACCTTC. This encodes CASGLGLSYGYTF.